The source of this TCR beta chain is a study of T cell responses to AZD1222 COVID-19 vaccine (dated by TCRdb to the early 2020s). Broadly, across the study: AZD1222 recipients given second doses at about 4 weeks or at about 12 weeks were pooled, since spike-specific TCR depth and breadth were not found to differ between the two schedules. TCR sequencing covered some 250 trial participants: 200 to 220 given two doses of AZD1222 and around 25 given two doses of MenACWY control vaccine. Enrollment into the trials was organized by age into subgroups of 18-55, 56-69 and 70-plus years, and those subgroups contained about 160, 30 and 59 TCR-sequenced participants, respectively. General findings and caveats noted by the study authors: Reportedly, almost half of the unique spike-specific TCRs recognized epitopes lying outside the regions that are mutated in the B.1.351 and B.1.1.7 variants. Conclusions about previously exposed vaccinees were limited because only a handful of AZD1222 recipients were SARS-CoV-2 seropositive at baseline. Most participants were white British and females outnumbered males, and the authors suggested that clonal diversity may have been underestimated. The 56-69-year group was small, and its depth increase did not reach significance, likely because of low power. Vaccine-associated CD4 TCRs spanned the whole spike protein, with dominant responses in regions 160-218 and 743-854. No day 14 peak-response samples were available, so repertoires were characterized only after the peak T cell response. Spike-specific TCR breadth and depth rose significantly after two AZD1222 doses compared with day 0 and with MenACWY recipients.

The CDR3 regions of human TCRbeta chains were analyzed by immunosequencing. In the paper's pipeline: Repertoire TCRs were matched against a reference library of SARS-CoV-2-specific TCRs generated with the MIRA antigen-specificity platform. Breadth meant the fraction of unique TCRs that were SARS-CoV-2-associated, whereas depth meant the fraction of total T cells that were SARS-CoV-2-associated. Using the MIRA data, each spike-specific TCR was assigned both to the spike region to which the TCR was reactive and to a CD4 or CD8 class. Log10-transformed breadth and depth values were compared by one-way ANOVA with Sidak's multiple comparisons tests. TCRdb carries this immuneACCESS record with in-frame sequences only. Its versions omit some clonotypes, under half of them owing to an unresolved V gene in the studies checked, with the rest unexplained. V and J calls plus clone size are reproduced from that table; the DNA served to infer D and trimming. The table for this sample lists under 150,000 clones; more than 85% of them were counted only once. Around 3% of the sample belongs to the ten largest clones.

A remark on this clone: Its target antigen remains unknown. Per-base quality was not reported, and no clone a single base away is much larger than it.

Explained via the paper, the time point label denotes: baseline before first vaccination. Vaccinee samples were obtained from the UK trials COV001 and COV002, which included a single-blind randomized controlled phase 2/3 trial of AZD1222 (ChAdOx1 nCoV-19) in healthy adults. Trial participant PBMC samples were collected at day 0 and day 28 after the second dose for TCRbeta chain sequencing. V ends up 6 bases short and J 2 bases short, with an unmatched junction base count of 5. CDR3 length: 14 amino acids, cysteine to phenylalanine. Only CDR3 DNA is held: 42 bases, read in frame from base 1. The germline V gene encodes CDR1 MNHEY and CDR2 SMNVEV (reference sequence).

The chain is made from TRBV27 and TRBJ2-7; TRBD1 matches 9 bases in the middle. Sequences were derived from peripheral blood, sampled on day 0 of AZD1222 vaccination. This TCR derives from an adult in good health. The CDR3 reads as follows: CASSPDRGAYEQYF. The base sequence is TGTGCCAGCAGCCCAGACAGGGGGGCCTACGAGCAGTACTTC.